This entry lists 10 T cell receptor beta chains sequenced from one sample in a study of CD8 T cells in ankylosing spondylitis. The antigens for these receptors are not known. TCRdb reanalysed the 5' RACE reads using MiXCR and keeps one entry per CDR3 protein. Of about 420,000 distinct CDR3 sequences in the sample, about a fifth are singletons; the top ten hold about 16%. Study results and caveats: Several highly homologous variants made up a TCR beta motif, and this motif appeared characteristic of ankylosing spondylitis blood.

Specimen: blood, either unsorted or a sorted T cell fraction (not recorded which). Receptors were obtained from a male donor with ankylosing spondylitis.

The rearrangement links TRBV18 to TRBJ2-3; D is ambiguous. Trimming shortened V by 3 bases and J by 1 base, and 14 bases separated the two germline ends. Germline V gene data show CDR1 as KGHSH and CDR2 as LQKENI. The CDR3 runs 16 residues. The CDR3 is CASSPWYRDGTDTQYF. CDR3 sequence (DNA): TGTGCCAGCTCACCCTGGTACCGAGATGGCACAGATACGCAGTATTTT.

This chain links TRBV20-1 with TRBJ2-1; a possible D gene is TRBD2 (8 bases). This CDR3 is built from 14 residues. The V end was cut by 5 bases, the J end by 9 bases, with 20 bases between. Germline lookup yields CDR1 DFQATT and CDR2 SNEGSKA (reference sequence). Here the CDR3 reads CSASRGREAGEQFF. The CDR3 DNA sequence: TGCAGTGCTTCAAGGGGGCGGGAGGCTGGTGAGCAGTTCTTC.

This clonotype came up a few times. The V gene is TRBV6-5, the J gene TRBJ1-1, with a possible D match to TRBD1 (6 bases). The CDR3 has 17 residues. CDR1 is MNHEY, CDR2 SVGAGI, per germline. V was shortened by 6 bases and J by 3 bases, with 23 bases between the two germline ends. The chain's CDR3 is CASSYRQAPFEYTEAFF. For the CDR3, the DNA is TGTGCCAGCAGCTACCGACAGGCACCGTTTGAATACACTGAAGCTTTCTTT.

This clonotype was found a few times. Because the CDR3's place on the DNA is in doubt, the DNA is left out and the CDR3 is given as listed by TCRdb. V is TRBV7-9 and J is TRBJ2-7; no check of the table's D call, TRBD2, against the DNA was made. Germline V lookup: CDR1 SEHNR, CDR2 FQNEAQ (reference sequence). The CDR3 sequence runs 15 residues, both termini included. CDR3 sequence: CASSWFVGMGSGKYF.

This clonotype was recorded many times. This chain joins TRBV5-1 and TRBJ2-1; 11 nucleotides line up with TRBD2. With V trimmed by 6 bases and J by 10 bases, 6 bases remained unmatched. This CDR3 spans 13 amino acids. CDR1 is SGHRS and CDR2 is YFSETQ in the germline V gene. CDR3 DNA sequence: TGCGCCAGCACCCGTTCTAGCGGGAGGGAGCAGTTCTTC. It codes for CASTRSSGREQFF.

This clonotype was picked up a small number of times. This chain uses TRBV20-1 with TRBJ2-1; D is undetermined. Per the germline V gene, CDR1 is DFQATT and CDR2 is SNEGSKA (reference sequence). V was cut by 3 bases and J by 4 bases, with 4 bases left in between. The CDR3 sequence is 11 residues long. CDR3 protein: CSASAYNEQFF. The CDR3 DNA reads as TGCAGTGCTAGCGCTTACAATGAGCAGTTCTTC.

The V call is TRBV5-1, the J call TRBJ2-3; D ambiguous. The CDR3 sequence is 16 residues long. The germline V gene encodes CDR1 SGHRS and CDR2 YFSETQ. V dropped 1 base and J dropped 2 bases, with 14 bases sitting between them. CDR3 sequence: CASSLTPGPFTDTQYF. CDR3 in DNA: TGCGCCAGCAGCTTGACGCCGGGTCCTTTCACAGATACGCAGTATTTT. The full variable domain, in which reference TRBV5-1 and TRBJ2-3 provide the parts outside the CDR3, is KAGVTQTPRYLIKTRGQQVTLSCSPISGHRSVSWYQQTPGQGLQFLFEYFSETQRNKGNFPGRFSGRQFSNSRSEMNVSTLELGDSALYLCASSLTPGPFTDTQYFGPGTRLTVL.

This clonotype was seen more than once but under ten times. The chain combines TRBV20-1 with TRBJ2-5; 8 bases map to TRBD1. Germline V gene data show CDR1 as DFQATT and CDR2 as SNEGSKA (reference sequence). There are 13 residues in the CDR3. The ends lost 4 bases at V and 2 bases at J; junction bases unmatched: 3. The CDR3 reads CSATGTGQETQYF. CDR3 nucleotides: TGCAGTGCTACAGGGACAGGACAAGAGACCCAGTACTTC.

For the CDR3, the DNA is TGTGCCAGCAAGATGCCTAGAATGACTAGCGAGACAGATACGCAGTATTTT. Translated: CASKMPRMTSETDTQYF. This chain links TRBV7-9 with TRBJ2-3, with TRBD2 matching over 8 bases. This CDR3 comprises 17 residues. V lost 7 bases to trimming and J lost 3 bases; unmatched junction nucleotides: 15. Looked up from germline, CDR1 is SEHNR and CDR2 is FQNEAQ (reference sequence).

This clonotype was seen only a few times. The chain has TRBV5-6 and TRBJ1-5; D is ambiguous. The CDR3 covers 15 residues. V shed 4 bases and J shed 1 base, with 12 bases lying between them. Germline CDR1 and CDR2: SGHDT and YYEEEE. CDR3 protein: CASSGSGLSNQPQHF. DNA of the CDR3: TGTGCCAGCAGCGGGTCGGGTTTGAGCAATCAGCCCCAGCATTTT.